This T cell receptor (beta chain) was documented in a study of post-analysis software for immune sequencing data. Overall study context: The study covered relapsing-remitting, secondary progressive and progressive-relapsing courses of multiple sclerosis.

Study conclusions and caveats: Those samples that were prepared in the same batch co-clustered strongly by F measure. TRBV5-6, TRBV5-1 and TRBV20-1 were among a few TRBV segments more frequent in patients than controls.

Carried by the TCR beta cDNA libraries were unique molecular identifiers. TCRdb used MiXCR to reprocess the PCR reads, holding one entry per CDR3 protein. The data show approximately 690,000 distinct CDR3 sequences, roughly three fifths seen once. In the case of this clonotype: What it binds is unknown.

The junction had 14 bases not matched to a gene; V was cut back by 5 bases and J by 8 bases. Looked up from germline, CDR1 is SGHDN and CDR2 is FVKESK. This CDR3 has 15 residues. The rearrangement uses TRBV14 and TRBJ1-2; 7 bases line up with TRBD1. The specimen was blood. This TCR derives from a girl under 10 years old with multiple sclerosis. The CDR3 nucleotides are TGTGCCAGCAGCGATCTGACAGGGCCCTCGGTCGGCTACACCTTC. It encodes CASSDLTGPSVGYTF.